This T cell receptor (beta chain) appears in the sequencing data of a study of T-cell memory formation after mild COVID-19. It was 5'RACE with constant-segment primers that produced the TCR alpha and TCR beta cDNA libraries, which carried sample barcodes and UMIs. Via MiXCR, TCRdb re-called the 5' RACE reads, giving one row per CDR3 protein. Here the sample spans 400,000 to 500,000 distinct CDR3 sequences, around 20% being singletons. With respect to this clonotype: What it binds is unknown.

Study results and limitations: The main location of contracting CD4+ clones was CM and EM, and that of contracting CD8+ clones was EMRA.

With 1 base removed from V and 2 bases from J, the gap between germline ends came to 6 bases. This CDR3 is 13 amino acids long. CDR1 is DFQATT, CDR2 SNEGSKA, per germline (reference sequence). The sample taken for sequencing was PBMCs or a T cell subset sorted from them (not recorded which). The TCR was taken from an adult woman who had mild COVID-19 (a few samples of this study predate the infection). Cell type and time point are not known. This sequence joins TRBV20-1 and TRBJ2-1; D could derive from TRBD1 or TRBD2 (5 bases each). The CDR3 coding sequence is TGCAGTGCTAGAGGGGGACCCTACAATGAGCAGTTCTTC. Its translation is CSARGGPYNEQFF.